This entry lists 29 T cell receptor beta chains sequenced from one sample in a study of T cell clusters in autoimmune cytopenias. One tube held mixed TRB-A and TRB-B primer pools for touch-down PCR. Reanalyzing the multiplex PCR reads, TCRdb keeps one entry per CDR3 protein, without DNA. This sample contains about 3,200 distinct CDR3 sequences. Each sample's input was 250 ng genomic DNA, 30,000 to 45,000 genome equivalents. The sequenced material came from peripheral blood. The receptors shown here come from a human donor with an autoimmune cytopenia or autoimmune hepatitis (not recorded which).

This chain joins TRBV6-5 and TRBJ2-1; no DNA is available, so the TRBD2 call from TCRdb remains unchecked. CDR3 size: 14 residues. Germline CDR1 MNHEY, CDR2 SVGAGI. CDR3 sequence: CASSGGGAYNEQFF.

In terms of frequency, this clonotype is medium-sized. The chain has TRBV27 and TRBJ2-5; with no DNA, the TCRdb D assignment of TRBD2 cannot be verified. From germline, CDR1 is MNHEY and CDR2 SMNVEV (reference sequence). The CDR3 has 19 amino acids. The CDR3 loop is CASSTTMAGGPGWQETQYF.

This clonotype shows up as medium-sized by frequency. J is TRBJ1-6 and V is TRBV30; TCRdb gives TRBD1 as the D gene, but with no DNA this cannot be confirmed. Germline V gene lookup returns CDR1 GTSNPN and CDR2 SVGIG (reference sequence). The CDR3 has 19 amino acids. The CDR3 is CAWSVGGGFGARGLQPLHF.

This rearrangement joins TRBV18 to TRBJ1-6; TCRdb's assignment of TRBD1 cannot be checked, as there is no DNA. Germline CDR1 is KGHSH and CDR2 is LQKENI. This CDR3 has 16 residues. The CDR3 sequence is CASSPDQGSYNSPLHF. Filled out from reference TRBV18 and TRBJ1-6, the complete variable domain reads NAGVMQNPRHLVRRRGQEARLRCSPMKGHSHVYWYRQLPEEGLKFMVYLQKENIIDESGMPKERFSAEFPKEGPSILRIQQVVRGDSAAYFCASSPDQGSYNSPLHFGNGTRLTVT.

The CDR3: CASSYSSTGEVNEQFF. The chain carries TRBV6-5 and TRBJ2-1; TCRdb's D gene call, TRBD1, goes unchecked for lack of DNA. The CDR3 spans 16 residues. CDR1 MNHEY and CDR2 SVGAGI come from the germline V gene.

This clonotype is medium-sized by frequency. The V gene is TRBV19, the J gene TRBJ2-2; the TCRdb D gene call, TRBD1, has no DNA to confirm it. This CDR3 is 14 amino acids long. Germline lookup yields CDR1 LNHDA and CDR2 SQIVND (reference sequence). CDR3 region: CAIGQVGNTGELFF.

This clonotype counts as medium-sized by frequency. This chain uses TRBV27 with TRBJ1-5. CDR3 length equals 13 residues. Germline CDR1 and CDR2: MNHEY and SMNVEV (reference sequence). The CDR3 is CASSLSYHQPQHF.

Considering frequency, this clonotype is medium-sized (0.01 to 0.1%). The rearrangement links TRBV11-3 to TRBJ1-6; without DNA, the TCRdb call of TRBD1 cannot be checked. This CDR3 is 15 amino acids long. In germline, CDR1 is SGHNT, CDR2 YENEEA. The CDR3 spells CASSDDSRNNSPLHF.

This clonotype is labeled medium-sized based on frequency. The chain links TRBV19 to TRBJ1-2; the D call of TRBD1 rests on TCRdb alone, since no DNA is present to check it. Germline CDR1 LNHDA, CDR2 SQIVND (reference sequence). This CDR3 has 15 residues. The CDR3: CASSAWDRGHYGYTF.

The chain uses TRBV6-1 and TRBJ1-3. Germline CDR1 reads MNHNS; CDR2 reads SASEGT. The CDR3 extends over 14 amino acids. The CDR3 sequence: CASSADRGGNTIYF.

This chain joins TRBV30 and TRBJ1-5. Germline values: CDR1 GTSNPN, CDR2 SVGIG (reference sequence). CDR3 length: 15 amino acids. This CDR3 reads CAWSNTPQSVQPQHF.

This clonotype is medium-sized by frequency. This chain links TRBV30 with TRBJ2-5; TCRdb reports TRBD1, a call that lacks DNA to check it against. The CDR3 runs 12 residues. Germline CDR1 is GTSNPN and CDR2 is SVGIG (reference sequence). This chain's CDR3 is CAWSGAGETQYF.

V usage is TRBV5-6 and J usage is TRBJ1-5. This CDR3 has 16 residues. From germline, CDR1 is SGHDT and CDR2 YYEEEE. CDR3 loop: CASSRGVGSGNQPQHF.

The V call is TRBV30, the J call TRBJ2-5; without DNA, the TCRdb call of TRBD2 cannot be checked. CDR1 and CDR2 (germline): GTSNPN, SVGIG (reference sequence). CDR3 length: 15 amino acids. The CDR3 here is CAWTGKAASQETQYF.

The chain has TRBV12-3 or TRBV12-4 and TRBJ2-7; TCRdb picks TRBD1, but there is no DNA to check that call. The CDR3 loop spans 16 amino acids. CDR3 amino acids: CASSLNQGFVSYEQYF.

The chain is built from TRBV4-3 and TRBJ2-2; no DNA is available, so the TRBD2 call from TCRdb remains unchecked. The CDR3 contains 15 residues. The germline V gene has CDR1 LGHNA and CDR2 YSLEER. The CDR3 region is CASSPAGGNTGELFF.

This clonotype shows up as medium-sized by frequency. CDR3 protein: CSVEAGTGGTEAFF. The chain is built from TRBV29-1 and TRBJ1-1; absent DNA, TCRdb's TRBD1 call cannot be checked. Germline-derived CDR1 and CDR2 are SQVTM and ANQGSEA. The CDR3 loop spans 14 amino acids.

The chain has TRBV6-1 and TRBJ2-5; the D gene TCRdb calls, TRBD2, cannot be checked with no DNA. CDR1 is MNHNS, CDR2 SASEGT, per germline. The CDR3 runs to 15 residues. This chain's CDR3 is CASSYLRDQQETQYF.

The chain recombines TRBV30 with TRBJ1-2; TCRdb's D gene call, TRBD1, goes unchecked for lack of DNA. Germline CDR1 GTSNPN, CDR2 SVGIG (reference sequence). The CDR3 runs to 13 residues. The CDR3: CAWRPGGNYGYTF. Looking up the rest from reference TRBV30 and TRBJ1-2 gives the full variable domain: SQTIHQWPATLVQPVGSPLSLECTVEGTSNPNLYWYRQAAGRGLQLLFYSVGIGQISSEVPQNLSASRPQDRQFILSSKKLLLSDSGFYLCAWRPGGNYGYTFGSGTRLTVV.

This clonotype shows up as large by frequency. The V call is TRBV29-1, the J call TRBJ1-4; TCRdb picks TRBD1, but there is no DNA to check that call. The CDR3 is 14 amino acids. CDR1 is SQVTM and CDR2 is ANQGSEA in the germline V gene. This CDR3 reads CSVEANEGDGKLFF.

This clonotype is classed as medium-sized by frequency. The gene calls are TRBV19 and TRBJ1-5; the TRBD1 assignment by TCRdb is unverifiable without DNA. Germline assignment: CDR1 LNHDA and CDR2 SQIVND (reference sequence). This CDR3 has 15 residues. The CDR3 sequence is CASTVGGNSNQPQHF.

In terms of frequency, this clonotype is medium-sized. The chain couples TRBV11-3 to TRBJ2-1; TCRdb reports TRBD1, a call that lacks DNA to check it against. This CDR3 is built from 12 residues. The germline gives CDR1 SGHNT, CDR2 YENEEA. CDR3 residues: CASTGGFDEQFF.

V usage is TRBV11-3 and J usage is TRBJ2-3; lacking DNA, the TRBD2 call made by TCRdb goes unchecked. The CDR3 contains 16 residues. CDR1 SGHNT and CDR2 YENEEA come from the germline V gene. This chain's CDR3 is CASSPLTSGGTDTQYF.

CDR3 sequence: CASSSGGHGITGELFF. The V gene is TRBV5-4, the J gene TRBJ2-2; lacking DNA, the TRBD1 call made by TCRdb goes unchecked. The length of the CDR3 is 16 residues. The V gene's germline CDR1 is SGHNT and CDR2 YYREEE (reference sequence).

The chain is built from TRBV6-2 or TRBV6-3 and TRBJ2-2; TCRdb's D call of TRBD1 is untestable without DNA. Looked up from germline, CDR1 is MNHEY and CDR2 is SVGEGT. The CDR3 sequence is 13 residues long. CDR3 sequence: CASSEQDTGELFF.

The CDR3 region is CASARQPNQPQHF. V gene TRBV27 combines with J gene TRBJ1-5; checking the TCRdb D call of TRBD1 is not possible without DNA. CDR3 size: 13 residues. The germline CDR1 and CDR2 sequences are MNHEY and SMNVEV (reference sequence).

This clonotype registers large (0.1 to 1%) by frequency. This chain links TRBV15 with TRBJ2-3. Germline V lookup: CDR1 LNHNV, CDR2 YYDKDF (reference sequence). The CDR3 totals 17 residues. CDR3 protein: CATSRDRTTFSTDTQYF.

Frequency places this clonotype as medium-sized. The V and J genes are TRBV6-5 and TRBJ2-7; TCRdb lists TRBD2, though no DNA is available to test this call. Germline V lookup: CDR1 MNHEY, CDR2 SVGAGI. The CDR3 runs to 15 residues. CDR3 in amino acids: CASSLEAGESYEQYF.

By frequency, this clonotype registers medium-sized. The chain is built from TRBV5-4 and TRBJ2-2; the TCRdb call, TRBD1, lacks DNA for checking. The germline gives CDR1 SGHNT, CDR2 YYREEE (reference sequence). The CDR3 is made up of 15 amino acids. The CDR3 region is CASSLKGLNTGELFF.